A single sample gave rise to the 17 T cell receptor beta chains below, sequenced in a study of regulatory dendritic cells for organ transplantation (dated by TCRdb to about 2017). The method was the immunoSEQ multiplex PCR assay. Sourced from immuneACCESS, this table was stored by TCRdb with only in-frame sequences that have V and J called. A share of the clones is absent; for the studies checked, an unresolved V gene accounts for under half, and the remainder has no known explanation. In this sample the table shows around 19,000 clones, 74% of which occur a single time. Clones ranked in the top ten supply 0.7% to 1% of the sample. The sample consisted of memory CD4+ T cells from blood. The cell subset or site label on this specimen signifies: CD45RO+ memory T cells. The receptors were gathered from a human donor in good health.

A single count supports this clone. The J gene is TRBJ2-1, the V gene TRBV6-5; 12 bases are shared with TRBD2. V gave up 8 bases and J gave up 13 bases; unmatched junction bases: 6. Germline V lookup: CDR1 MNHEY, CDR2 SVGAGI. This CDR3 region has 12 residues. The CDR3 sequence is CASGLAGGQQFF. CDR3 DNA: TGTGCCAGCGGGCTAGCGGGGGGGCAACAGTTCTTC.

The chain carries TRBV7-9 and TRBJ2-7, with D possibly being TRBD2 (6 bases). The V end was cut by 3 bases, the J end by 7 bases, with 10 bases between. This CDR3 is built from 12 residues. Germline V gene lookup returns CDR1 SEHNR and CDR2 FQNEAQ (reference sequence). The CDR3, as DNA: TGTGCCAGCAGCTTGGGGGGTCAAGAGCAGTACTTC. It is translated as CASSLGGQEQYF.

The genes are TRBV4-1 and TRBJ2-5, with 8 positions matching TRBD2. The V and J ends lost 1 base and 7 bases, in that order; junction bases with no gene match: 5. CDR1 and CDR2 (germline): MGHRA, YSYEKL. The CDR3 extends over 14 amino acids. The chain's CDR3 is CASSQAGGHVTQYF. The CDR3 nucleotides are TGCGCCAGCAGCCAAGCGGGGGGGCATGTGACCCAGTACTTC.

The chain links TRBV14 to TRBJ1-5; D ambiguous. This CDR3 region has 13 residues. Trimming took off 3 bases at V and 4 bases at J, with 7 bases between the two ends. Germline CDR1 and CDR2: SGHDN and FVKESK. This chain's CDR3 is CASSQGGNQPQHF. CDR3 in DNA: TGTGCCAGCAGCCAGGGAGGGAATCAGCCCCAGCATTTT.

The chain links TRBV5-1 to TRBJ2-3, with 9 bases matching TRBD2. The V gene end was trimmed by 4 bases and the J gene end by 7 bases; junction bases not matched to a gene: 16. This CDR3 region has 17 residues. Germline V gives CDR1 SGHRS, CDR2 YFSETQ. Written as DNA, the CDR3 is TGCGCCAGCAGCCGGCGGGGGGTAGCGGGGGATCGAAATACGCAGTATTTT. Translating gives CASSRRGVAGDRNTQYF.

The CDR3 sequence: CASSPPGQGRNEQFF. CDR3 nucleotide sequence: TGTGCCAGCAGCCCGCCGGGACAGGGACGCAATGAGCAGTTCTTC. J is TRBJ2-1 and V is TRBV7-2; TRBD1 agrees at 9 bases. The J segment lost 6 bases and the V segment lost 5 bases, leaving 8 bases of the junction unmatched. The CDR3 has 15 amino acids. Germline CDR1 reads SGHTA; CDR2 reads FQGNSA.

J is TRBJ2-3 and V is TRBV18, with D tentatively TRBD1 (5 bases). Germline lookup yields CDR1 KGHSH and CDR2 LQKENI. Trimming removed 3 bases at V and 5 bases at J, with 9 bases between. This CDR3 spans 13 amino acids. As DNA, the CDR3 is TGTGCCAGCTCACCCTCCCAGGGAGATACGCAGTATTTT. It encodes CASSPSQGDTQYF.

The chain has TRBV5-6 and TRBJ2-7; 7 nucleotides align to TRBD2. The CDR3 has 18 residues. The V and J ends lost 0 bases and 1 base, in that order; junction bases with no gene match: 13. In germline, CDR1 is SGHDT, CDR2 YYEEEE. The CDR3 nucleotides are TGTGCCAGCAGCTTGGAAGGGTTTCGGCGGGGGTTTTCCTACGAGCAGTACTTC. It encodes CASSLEGFRRGFSYEQYF.

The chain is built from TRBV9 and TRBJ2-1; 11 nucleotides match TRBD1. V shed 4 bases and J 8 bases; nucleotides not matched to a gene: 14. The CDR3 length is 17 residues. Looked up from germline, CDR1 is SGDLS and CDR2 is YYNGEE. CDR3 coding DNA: TGTGCCAGCAGCCCCCCTAGGACAGGGGGCTTTAAGGATGAGCAGTTCTTC. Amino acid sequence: CASSPPRTGGFKDEQFF.

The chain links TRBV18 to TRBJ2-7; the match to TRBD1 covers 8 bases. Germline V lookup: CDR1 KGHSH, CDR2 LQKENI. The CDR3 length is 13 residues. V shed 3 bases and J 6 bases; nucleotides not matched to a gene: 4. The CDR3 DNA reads TGTGCCAGCTCACCGGGACAGGTAGCCGAGCAGTACTTC. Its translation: CASSPGQVAEQYF.

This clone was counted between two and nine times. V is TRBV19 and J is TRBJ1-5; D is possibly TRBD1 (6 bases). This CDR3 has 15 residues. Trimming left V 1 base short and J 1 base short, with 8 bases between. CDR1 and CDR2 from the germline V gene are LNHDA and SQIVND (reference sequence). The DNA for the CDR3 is TGTGCCAGTAGTATAGGTCAGGGGAGCAATCAGCCCCAGCATTTT. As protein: CASSIGQGSNQPQHF.

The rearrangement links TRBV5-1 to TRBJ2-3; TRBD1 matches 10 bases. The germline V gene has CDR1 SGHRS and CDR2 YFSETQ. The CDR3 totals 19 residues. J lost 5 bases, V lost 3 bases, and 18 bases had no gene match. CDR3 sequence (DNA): TGCGCCAGCAGCTCTGAAGACAGGGGGCTTTTTTATATTGTAGATACGCAGTATTTT. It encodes CASSSEDRGLFYIVDTQYF.

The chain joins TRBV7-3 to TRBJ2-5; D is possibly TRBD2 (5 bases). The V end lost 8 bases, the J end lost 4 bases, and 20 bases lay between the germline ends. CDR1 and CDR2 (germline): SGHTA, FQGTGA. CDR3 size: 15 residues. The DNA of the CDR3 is TGTGCCAGCGCCGCTCAGCTAGCCAGCGGAGAGACCCAGTACTTC. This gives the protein CASAAQLASGETQYF. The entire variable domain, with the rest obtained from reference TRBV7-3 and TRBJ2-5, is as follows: GAGVSQTPSNKVTEKGKYVELRCDPISGHTALYWYRQSLGQGPEFLIYFQGTGAADDSGLPNDRFFAVRPEGSVSTLKIQRTERGDSAVYLCASAAQLASGETQYFGPGTRLLVL.

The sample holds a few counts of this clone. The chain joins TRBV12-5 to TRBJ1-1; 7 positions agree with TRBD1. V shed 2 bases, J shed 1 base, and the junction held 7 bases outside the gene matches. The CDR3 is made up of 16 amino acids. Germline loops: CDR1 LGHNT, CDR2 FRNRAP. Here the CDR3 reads CASGLTTGAGNTEAFF. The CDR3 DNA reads TGTGCTAGTGGTTTGACAACAGGGGCAGGGAACACTGAAGCTTTCTTT. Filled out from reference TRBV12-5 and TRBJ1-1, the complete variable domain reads DARVTQTPRHKVTEMGQEVTMRCQPILGHNTVFWYRQTMMQGLELLAYFRNRAPLDDSGMPKDRFSAEMPDATLATLKIQPSEPRDSAVYFCASGLTTGAGNTEAFFGQGTRLTVV.

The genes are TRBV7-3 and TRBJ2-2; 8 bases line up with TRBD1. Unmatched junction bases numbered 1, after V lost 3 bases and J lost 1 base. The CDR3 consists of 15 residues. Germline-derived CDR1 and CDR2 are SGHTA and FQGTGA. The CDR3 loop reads CASSFDRGNTGELFF. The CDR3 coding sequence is TGTGCCAGCAGCTTCGACAGGGGGAACACCGGGGAGCTGTTTTTT.

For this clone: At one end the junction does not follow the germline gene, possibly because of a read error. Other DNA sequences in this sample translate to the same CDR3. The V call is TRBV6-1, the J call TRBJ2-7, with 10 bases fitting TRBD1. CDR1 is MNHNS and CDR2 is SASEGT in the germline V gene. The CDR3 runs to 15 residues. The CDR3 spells CASRADRGGSYEQYF. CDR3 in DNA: TGTGCCAGCAGAGCGGACAGGGGGGGATCCTACGAGCAGTACTTT.

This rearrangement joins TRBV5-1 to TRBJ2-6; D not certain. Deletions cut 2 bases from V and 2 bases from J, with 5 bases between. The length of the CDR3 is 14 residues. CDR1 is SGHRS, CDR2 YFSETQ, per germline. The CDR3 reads CASSLQTGANVLTF. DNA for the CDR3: TGCGCCAGCAGCTTACAGACTGGGGCCAACGTCCTGACTTTC.